The source of this T cell receptor (beta chain) is a study of CD8+ T cells in alopecia areata. At the level of the study: The duration of tofacitinib was 6 to 18 months, with 6 months off drug afterward.

Patients with alopecia areata provided lesional scalp punch biopsies as well as peripheral blood. The CDR3 length is 16 residues. Germline V CDR1 and CDR2: LNHNV, YYDKDF (reference sequence). Unmatched junction bases numbered 16, after V lost 9 bases and J lost 8 bases. Comments on this clone: Its antigen is unknown.

Sequencing templates came from extracted RNA that was reverse transcribed into cDNA. TCRdb's copy holds only in-frame clones and misses some; the assay was immunoSEQ multiplex PCR. Here the sample spans approximately 140,000 clones, 87% being singletons. Study-wide results and limits: Higher clonality and more expanded CD8+ clones appeared in lesional than normal scalp. There were also resident alphabeta T cells of normal skin sequenced in scalp samples.

The chain combines TRBV15 with TRBJ2-1; TRBD2 agrees at 10 bases. Here the sequenced sample was CD8+ T cells sorted from blood, taken at week 0. This receptor was obtained from a human donor with alopecia areata. The CDR3 sequence: CATTLAGVGNRHEQFF. The CDR3 DNA is TGTGCCACTACCCTAGCGGGAGTAGGCAACCGGCATGAGCAGTTCTTC.